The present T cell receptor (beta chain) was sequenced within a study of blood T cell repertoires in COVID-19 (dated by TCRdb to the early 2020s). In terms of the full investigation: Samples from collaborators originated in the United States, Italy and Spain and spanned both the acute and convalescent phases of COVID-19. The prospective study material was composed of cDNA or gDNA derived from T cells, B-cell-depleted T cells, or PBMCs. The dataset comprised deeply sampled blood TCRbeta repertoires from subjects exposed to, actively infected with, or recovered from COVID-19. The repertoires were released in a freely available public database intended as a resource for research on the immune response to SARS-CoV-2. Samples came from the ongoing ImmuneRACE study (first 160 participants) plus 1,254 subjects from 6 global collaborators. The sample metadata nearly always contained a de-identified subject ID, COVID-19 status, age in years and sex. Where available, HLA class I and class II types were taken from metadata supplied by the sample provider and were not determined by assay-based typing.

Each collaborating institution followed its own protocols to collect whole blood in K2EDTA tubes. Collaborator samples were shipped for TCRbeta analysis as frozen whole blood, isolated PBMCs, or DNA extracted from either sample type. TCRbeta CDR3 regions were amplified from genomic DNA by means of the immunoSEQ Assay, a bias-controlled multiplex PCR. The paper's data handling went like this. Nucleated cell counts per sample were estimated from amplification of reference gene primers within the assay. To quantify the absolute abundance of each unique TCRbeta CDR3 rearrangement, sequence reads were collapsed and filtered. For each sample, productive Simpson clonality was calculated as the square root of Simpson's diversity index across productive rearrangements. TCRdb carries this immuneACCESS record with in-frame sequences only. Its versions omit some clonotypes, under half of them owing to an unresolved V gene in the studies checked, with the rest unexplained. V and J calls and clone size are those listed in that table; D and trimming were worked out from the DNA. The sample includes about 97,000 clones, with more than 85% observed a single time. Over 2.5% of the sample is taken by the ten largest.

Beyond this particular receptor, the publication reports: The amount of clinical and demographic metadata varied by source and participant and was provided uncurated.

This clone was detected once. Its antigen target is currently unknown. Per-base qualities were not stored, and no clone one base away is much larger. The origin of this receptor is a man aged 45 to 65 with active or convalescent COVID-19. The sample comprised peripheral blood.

The sequence in DNA is TGTGCCAGCAGTGAAGCGCTTCGGGGGGACGAGGACTTCTTT. Its protein reads: CASSEALRGDEDFF. The chain was built from TRBV2 and TRBJ1-1; the D gene is perhaps TRBD1, from 5 matching bases. CDR3 length: 14 amino acids, cysteine to phenylalanine. Only the CDR3 DNA is retained, 42 bases long and in frame from the first base. A distance of 19 bases separates the germline ends of V and J, which lose 0 bases and 14 bases respectively. CDR1 and CDR2 were assigned from the germline V gene as SNHLY and FYNNEI.